Listed below are T cell receptor beta chains from one sample, sequenced in a study of blood T cell repertoires in COVID-19. Generated by immunoSEQ multiplex PCR, the TCRdb table keeps only in-frame clones and is missing some. The sample yields under 250,000 clones, 85% to 90% seen once. Material for sequencing was peripheral blood. Receptors were obtained from a man in his forties or fifties with COVID-19, enrolled during active disease. CDR3s include the opening cysteine and the closing phenylalanine or tryptophan. Each record gives: D gene, clone size, V gene, J gene, CDR3 protein, CDR3 DNA. The D gene is left open where the match is weak. The listing skips clone size in some rows; elsewhere it reads once, few, many or a size class.

D: TRBD2; size: .; V: TRBV5-1; J: TRBJ2-7; CDR3: CASSSSGAVEQYF; DNA: TGCGCCAGCAGCTCTAGCGGGGCGGTCGAGCAGTACTTC
D: TRBD2; size: .; V: TRBV5-6; J: TRBJ2-5; CDR3: CASSLSGSRETQYF; DNA: TGTGCCAGCAGCCTTAGCGGGAGTAGAGAGACCCAGTACTTC
D: .; size: few; V: TRBV10-3; J: TRBJ1-1; CDR3: CAITGSGYTEAFF; DNA: TGTGCCATTACAGGGTCGGGTTACACTGAAGCTTTCTTT
D: .; size: .; V: TRBV12-3/TRBV12-4; J: TRBJ2-7; CDR3: CASSTNRYEQYF; DNA: TGTGCCAGCAGTACCAACAGATACGAGCAGTACTTC
D: .; size: .; V: TRBV19; J: TRBJ1-5; CDR3: CASTQGRGYSNQPQHF; DNA: TGTGCCAGTACCCAGGGGAGGGGTTATAGCAATCAGCCCCAGCATTTT
D: .; size: .; V: TRBV7-3; J: TRBJ2-3; CDR3: CASSLRRGTDTQYF; DNA: TGTGCCAGCAGCTTACGGCGGGGCACAGATACGCAGTATTTT
D: TRBD1; size: .; V: TRBV30; J: TRBJ1-4; CDR3: CAWSLGQGEKLFF; DNA: TGTGCCTGGAGTTTGGGACAGGGGGAAAAACTGTTTTTT
D: TRBD1; size: .; V: TRBV7-2; J: TRBJ1-2; CDR3: CASSLARDRGGGYTF; DNA: TGTGCCAGCAGCTTAGCGCGGGACAGGGGAGGTGGCTACACCTTC
D: TRBD2; size: .; V: TRBV9; J: TRBJ2-7; CDR3: CASSVVVAGGLDEQYF; DNA: TGTGCCAGCAGCGTAGTCGTAGCGGGAGGGTTGGACGAGCAGTACTTC
D: TRBD1; size: once; V: TRBV23-1; J: TRBJ1-2; CDR3: CASSQADRGRPNNYGYTF; DNA: TGCGCCAGCAGTCAGGCCGACAGGGGGCGACCAAATAACTATGGCTACACCTTC
D: TRBD1; size: .; V: TRBV7-3; J: TRBJ1-6; CDR3: CASSCGTGGGNSPLHF; DNA: TGTGCCAGCAGCTGCGGGACAGGGGGCGGTAATTCACCCCTCCACTTT
D: TRBD1; size: .; V: TRBV6-5; J: TRBJ1-1; CDR3: CASSYSSAQGLEAFF; DNA: TGTGCCAGCAGTTACTCGAGTGCACAGGGGCTTGAAGCTTTCTTT
D: TRBD1; size: once; V: TRBV18; J: TRBJ2-7; CDR3: CASSPLDRGPGEQYF; DNA: TGTGCCAGCTCCCCCCTGGACAGGGGGCCTGGTGAGCAGTACTTC
D: TRBD1; size: once; V: TRBV28; J: TRBJ2-3; CDR3: CASSKDRVESDTQYF; DNA: TGTGCCAGCAGTAAAGACAGGGTAGAATCAGATACGCAGTATTTT
D: TRBD2; size: .; V: TRBV7-9; J: TRBJ2-3; CDR3: CASSGLAFTDTQYF; DNA: TGTGCCAGCAGCGGACTAGCGTTTACAGATACGCAGTATTTT
D: .; size: .; V: TRBV2; J: TRBJ2-7; CDR3: CASSEQGLRSYEQYF; DNA: TGTGCCAGCAGTGAACAGGGTCTACGCTCCTACGAGCAGTACTTC
D: TRBD2; size: .; V: TRBV7-3; J: TRBJ2-7; CDR3: CASSKLAGDSYEQYF; DNA: TGTGCCAGCAGCAAACTAGCGGGGGACTCCTACGAGCAGTACTTC
D: .; size: .; V: TRBV16; J: TRBJ2-2; CDR3: CASSQSITAMGLFF; DNA: TGTGCCAGCAGCCAATCGATTACAGCCATGGGGCTGTTTTTT
D: .; size: .; V: TRBV4-3; J: TRBJ1-2; CDR3: CASSQGYGGYGYTF; DNA: TGCGCCAGCAGCCAAGGGTACGGCGGCTATGGCTACACCTTC